Shown below are 4 T cell receptor beta chains from a single sample sequenced in a study of T-cell memory formation after mild COVID-19. TCRdb independently ran MiXCR on the 5' RACE reads; one entry per CDR3 protein. There are 300,000 to 350,000 distinct CDR3 sequences in the sample; about 13% occur only once, and 21% lies in the top ten. Sequencing used PBMCs or a T cell subset sorted from them (not recorded which). Receptor source: a young man who had mild COVID-19 (a few samples of this study predate the infection). Cell type and time point are not known.

The gene calls are TRBV20-1 and TRBJ2-7; the D gene is possibly TRBD1 (5 bases). The CDR3 runs 15 residues. V was clipped by 1 base and J by 3 bases, with 16 bases between them. Germline CDR1 DFQATT, CDR2 SNEGSKA (reference sequence). The CDR3 here is CSARGSQGLGYEQYF. The CDR3 DNA follows: TGCAGTGCTAGAGGCTCGCAGGGTCTGGGCTACGAGCAGTACTTC.

This clonotype was detected many times. This chain connects TRBV7-9 to TRBJ2-1, with 16 bases aligning to TRBD2. V gave up 5 bases and J gave up 11 bases; unmatched junction bases: 6. The CDR3 is 15 residues long. The germline gives CDR1 SEHNR, CDR2 FQNEAQ (reference sequence). DNA for the CDR3: TGTGCCAGCAGCGAAAGGGGACTAGCGGGGGGGCAGCAGTTCTTC. Translated, it gives CASSERGLAGGQQFF.

This clonotype was picked up many times. This sequence joins TRBV11-2 and TRBJ2-2; a weak D match, TRBD2 (7 bases). Germline V gene lookup returns CDR1 SGHAT and CDR2 FQNNGV. The CDR3 is 15 amino acids. Trimming left V 5 bases short and J 7 bases short, with 17 bases between. CDR3 bases: TGTGCCAGCAGCCCCGGGCGGGGGCAGGGCGGGGAGCTGTTTTTT. Its translation is CASSPGRGQGGELFF.

V is TRBV7-9 and J is TRBJ2-3; 9 nucleotides align to TRBD2. This CDR3 comprises 15 residues. The germline V gene encodes CDR1 SEHNR and CDR2 FQNEAQ (reference sequence). With 4 bases clipped from V and 2 bases from J, the junction kept 4 bases outside the gene matches. CDR3 bases: TGTGCCAGCAGCTCTAGCGGGGCCTACACAGATACGCAGTATTTT. Its translation: CASSSSGAYTDTQYF.